The present T cell receptor beta chain was sequenced within a study of CD8+ T cells in alopecia areata. Study-wide findings and caveats: Elevated clonality characterized lesional scalp relative to normal scalp, particularly in alopecia totalis/universalis.

Extracted RNA was reverse transcribed, and the resulting cDNA served as sequencing template. Profiling relied on immunoSEQ multiplex PCR, and the TCRdb table lists in-frame clones only, not all of them. The data hold about 37,000 clones, with roughly half observed a single time. For roughly 5 patients, CD4+ cells were sorted into CD25+CD127- cells. With respect to this clone: What it binds is not known.

In germline, CDR1 is SNHLY, CDR2 FYNNEI. This CDR3 region has 16 residues. With V trimmed by 6 bases and J by 3 bases, 5 bases remained unmatched. The chain recombines TRBV2 with TRBJ2-3; 14 nucleotides line up with TRBD2. This TCR derives from a human donor with alopecia areata. Sequenced sample: CD4+ Tregs sorted from blood. The CDR3, as DNA: TGTGCCAGCAGGCGGACTAGCGGGGGGCGGACAGATACGCAGTATTTT. As protein: CASRRTSGGRTDTQYF.